This is a list of T cell receptor beta chains from one sample in a study of cytomegalovirus exposure and HLA in healthy donors. The method was immunoSEQ multiplex PCR; TCRdb's version includes in-frame clones alone and lacks a portion of them. Counted here are approximately 140,000 clones, 73% occurring once; the ten biggest clones make up around 1.2%. The sequencing sample was made of PBMCs. The receptor set was obtained from a woman aged 35 to 49 in good health and CMV-seronegative. The CDR3 runs from the conserved cysteine through the conserved F or W. Fields, in order: clone size, V gene, D gene, J gene, CDR3 DNA, CDR3 protein. A D gene is named only where the DNA matches it firmly. Size tells how often a clone was seen (once, few, many) or the class of an expanded clone, and some rows leave it out.

clone_size: few
v_call: TRBV5-6
d_call: -
j_call: TRBJ2-5
cdr3_nt: TGTGCCAGCAGCCGTCCGACAGGGAGGGAGACCCAGTACTTC
cdr3_aa: CASSRPTGRETQYF

clone_size: -
v_call: TRBV18
d_call: -
j_call: TRBJ1-1
cdr3_nt: TGTGCCAGCTCACCTCGGGACACTCTTATGGGGAACACTGAAGCTTTCTTT
cdr3_aa: CASSPRDTLMGNTEAFF

clone_size: few
v_call: TRBV10-3
d_call: -
j_call: TRBJ1-1
cdr3_nt: TGTGCCATCAGTGAGGGGTTGACAATGAACACTGAAGCTTTCTTT
cdr3_aa: CAISEGLTMNTEAFF

clone_size: -
v_call: TRBV18
d_call: TRBD2
j_call: TRBJ2-1
cdr3_nt: TGTGCCAGCTCACCGGGTATTTTTAGCGGGGGAAGCTCCTACAATGAGCAGTTCTTC
cdr3_aa: CASSPGIFSGGSSYNEQFF

clone_size: many
v_call: TRBV19
d_call: TRBD1
j_call: TRBJ1-4
cdr3_nt: TGTGCCAGTAGTATTCAACAGGGGGGTGAAAAACTGTTTTTT
cdr3_aa: CASSIQQGGEKLFF

clone_size: -
v_call: TRBV5-1
d_call: -
j_call: TRBJ1-1
cdr3_nt: TGCGCCAGCAGCTTGGTAGCTACTAACACTGAAGCTTTCTTT
cdr3_aa: CASSLVATNTEAFF

clone_size: -
v_call: TRBV7-2
d_call: -
j_call: TRBJ2-2
cdr3_nt: TGTGCCAGCAGCTTAGTGGGGGGGGGCACCGCGAACACCGGGGAGCTGTTTTTT
cdr3_aa: CASSLVGGGTANTGELFF

clone_size: once
v_call: TRBV6-1
d_call: TRBD2
j_call: TRBJ2-5
cdr3_nt: TGTGCCAGCAGTGTACAAGCGGGGGGGCCGGAGACCCAGTACTTC
cdr3_aa: CASSVQAGGPETQYF

clone_size: few
v_call: TRBV4-1
d_call: -
j_call: TRBJ2-7
cdr3_nt: TGCGCCAGCAGCCATACCGGGTCTCCCTACGAGCAGTACTTC
cdr3_aa: CASSHTGSPYEQYF

clone_size: -
v_call: TRBV29-1
d_call: -
j_call: TRBJ2-1
cdr3_nt: TGCAGCGTTGATTCCGATGATGCGCTTTTGAAGCAGTTCTTC
cdr3_aa: CSVDSDDALLKQFF

clone_size: -
v_call: TRBV27
d_call: TRBD1
j_call: TRBJ1-2
cdr3_nt: TGTGCCAGCAAGATAGGGACAGGCGAGCGAGGCTACACCTTC
cdr3_aa: CASKIGTGERGYTF

clone_size: -
v_call: TRBV2
d_call: -
j_call: TRBJ2-7
cdr3_nt: TGTGCCAGCAGTGAACGCGGGGGCGAAAAGTACGAGCAGTACTTC
cdr3_aa: CASSERGGEKYEQYF

clone_size: -
v_call: TRBV5-1
d_call: -
j_call: TRBJ1-4
cdr3_nt: TGCGCCAGCAGCGAAAGTCGGGGAGCTAATGAAAAACTGTTTTTT
cdr3_aa: CASSESRGANEKLFF

clone_size: -
v_call: TRBV4-2
d_call: TRBD2
j_call: TRBJ2-7
cdr3_nt: TGTGCCAGCAGCCAAGAGATTCCGGGGGGGCCCTACGAGCAGTACTTC
cdr3_aa: CASSQEIPGGPYEQYF

clone_size: -
v_call: TRBV29-1
d_call: TRBD2
j_call: TRBJ2-1
cdr3_nt: TGCAGCGTCCGTTTGAGCGGGGGGTCCCTTTTCTCCTACAATGAGCAGTTCTTC
cdr3_aa: CSVRLSGGSLFSYNEQFF